These 32 T cell receptor beta chains were sequenced from one sample in a study of blood T cell repertoires in COVID-19. TCRdb keeps only in-frame clones here, not all; method: immunoSEQ multiplex PCR. The table lists about 11,000 clones, roughly 89% of them singletons. What was sequenced was peripheral blood. These receptor sequences come from a human donor in a cohort sampled during active COVID-19.

This clone showed up just once. The chain is built from TRBV10-3 and TRBJ2-5, with 7 bases that match TRBD2. The V gene end was trimmed by 4 bases and the J gene end by 1 base; junction bases not matched to a gene: 6. The CDR3 runs to 15 residues. Germline lookup yields CDR1 ENHRY and CDR2 SYGVKD. The CDR3 DNA reads as TGTGCCATCAGTGGGACTAGTAGGACCCAAGAGACCCAGTACTTC. This sequence encodes CAISGTSRTQETQYF.

The sample holds one count of this clone. The chain carries TRBV18 and TRBJ2-3; 8 positions agree with TRBD2. Germline assignment: CDR1 KGHSH and CDR2 LQKENI. The CDR3 sequence is 16 residues long. After removal of 4 bases from V and 2 bases from J, the junction contained 8 bases not matched to a gene. The CDR3 loop is CASSQNSGASTDTQYF. In DNA, the CDR3 is TGTGCCAGCTCACAAAATAGCGGGGCTTCCACAGATACGCAGTATTTT.

The chain couples TRBV18 to TRBJ1-2; D ambiguous. The ends were cut back, 6 bases at V and 2 bases at J, with 19 bases in the middle. This CDR3 region has 16 residues. Per the germline V gene, CDR1 is KGHSH and CDR2 is LQKENI. DNA of the CDR3: TGTGCCAGCTCGTTTACCATTGAGGGTCCCAACTATGGCTACACCTTC. Translated, it gives CASSFTIEGPNYGYTF.

CDR3 sequence: CASSPSGRGSTDTQYF. The DNA for the CDR3 is TGTGCCAGCAGCCCCAGCGGCCGAGGGAGCACAGATACGCAGTATTTT. This chain uses TRBV5-4 with TRBJ2-3; tentatively, D is TRBD2 (5 bases). Trimming removed 4 bases from V and 0 bases from J, with 15 bases in between. This CDR3 region has 16 residues. Looked up from germline, CDR1 is SGHNT and CDR2 is YYREEE (reference sequence).

The chain joins TRBV6-1 to TRBJ2-5; 10 bases agree with TRBD2. J lost 1 base, V lost 1 base, and 3 bases had no gene match. Germline V gene lookup returns CDR1 MNHNS and CDR2 SASEGT. The CDR3 contains 16 residues. The CDR3 DNA sequence: TGTGCCAGCAGTGAAGTCTTAGCGGGGGGCCAAGAGACCCAGTACTTC. Residues: CASSEVLAGGQETQYF.

The chain carries TRBV19 and TRBJ2-3, with TRBD2 matching over 7 bases. V lost 6 bases and J lost 6; bases outside the gene matches: 3. Germline V gene lookup returns CDR1 LNHDA and CDR2 SQIVND (reference sequence). This CDR3 is 12 amino acids long. The CDR3 DNA follows: TGTGCCAGTAGCGACGGGAGGGATACGCAGTATTTT. Translated: CASSDGRDTQYF.

This clone was recorded a few times. The CDR3 sequence is CASGAGRGDGYTF. For the CDR3, the DNA is TGTGCCAGCGGGGCCGGGCGCGGAGATGGCTACACCTTC. The chain combines TRBV12-3 or TRBV12-4 with TRBJ1-2, with D perhaps matching TRBD1 (5 bases). Trimming stripped 8 bases from V and 6 bases from J, with 16 bases between. The CDR3 is 13 amino acids.

The rearrangement links TRBV2 to TRBJ1-1; a weak D match, TRBD1 (5 bases). CDR1 and CDR2 from the germline V gene are SNHLY and FYNNEI. The CDR3 is 14 amino acids. V lost 7 bases to trimming and J lost 2 bases, with 14 bases between them. The CDR3 is CASIQEGYNTEAFF. The DNA of the CDR3 is TGTGCCAGCATACAGGAGGGTTACAACACTGAAGCTTTCTTT.

The chain carries TRBV3-1 (or the pseudogene TRBV3-2) and TRBJ2-5; 10 bases line up with TRBD1. The V and J ends lost 4 bases and 5 bases, in that order; junction bases with no gene match: 7. CDR3 size: 15 residues. In germline, CDR1 is LGHDT, CDR2 YNNKEL (reference sequence). The CDR3 region has the DNA TGTGCCAGCAGCCGACAGGGGGCGAAGGAGGAGACCCAGTACTTC. Translating gives CASSRQGAKEETQYF.

This chain uses TRBV5-8 with TRBJ2-1, with 7 bases that match TRBD2. Germline V gene lookup returns CDR1 SGHTS and CDR2 YDEGEE. V was clipped by 2 bases and J by 1 base; unmatched bases: 0. The CDR3 runs to 14 residues. In DNA, the CDR3 is TGTGCCAGCAGCTTCGGGGGGTCCTACAATGAGCAGTTCTTC. It translates to CASSFGGSYNEQFF.

In this sample, this clone turned up once. A read error may account for a junction end that differs from germline. This sequence joins TRBV5-1 and TRBJ1-2, with D unresolved. This CDR3 has 15 residues. Germline CDR1 and CDR2: SGHRS and YFSETQ. DNA of the CDR3: TGCGCCAGCAGCATCGAAGTTCCGGGAGACGATGGCTACATCTTC. Its translation: CASSIEVPGDDGYIF.

The CDR3 DNA follows: TGTGCCAGTAGTACCGGGACAATGCAATATGGCTACACCTTC. Translating gives CASSTGTMQYGYTF. The V and J genes are TRBV19 and TRBJ1-2, with D perhaps TRBD1 (6 bases). With 4 bases removed from V and 5 bases from J, the gap between germline ends came to 14 bases. The CDR3 length is 14 residues. Germline CDR1 LNHDA, CDR2 SQIVND (reference sequence).

CDR3 sequence reads: CASSLGVRGGRAQYF. CDR3 in DNA: TGTGCCAGCAGCTTAGGAGTTAGGGGCGGTCGTGCCCAGTACTTC. The rearrangement uses TRBV7-2 and TRBJ2-5; TRBD1 is a possible D gene (5 bases). This CDR3 has 15 residues. V was cut by 1 base and J by 9 bases, with 18 bases left in between. Germline loops: CDR1 SGHTA, CDR2 FQGNSA.

V is TRBV11-3 and J is TRBJ1-3, with D uncertain. Germline V gene data show CDR1 as SGHNT and CDR2 as YENEEA. V dropped 5 bases and J dropped 9 bases, with 20 bases sitting between them. The CDR3 has 15 amino acids. The CDR3 region is CASSIRTGSGVTIYF. The CDR3 DNA is TGTGCCAGCAGCATTCGAACCGGTTCAGGTGTCACCATATATTTT. The complete variable domain, with remaining parts taken from reference TRBV11-3 and TRBJ1-3, reads EAGVVQSPRYKIIEKKQPVAFWCNPISGHNTLYWYLQNLGQGPELLIRYENEEAVDDSQLPKDRFSAERLKGVDSTLKIQPAELGDSAVYLCASSIRTGSGVTIYFGEGSWLTVV.

The chain couples TRBV3-1 (or the pseudogene TRBV3-2) to TRBJ2-1; 7 nucleotides line up with TRBD2. Germline CDR1 is LGHDT and CDR2 is YNNKEL (reference sequence). This CDR3 comprises 15 residues. With 7 bases clipped from V and 5 bases from J, the junction kept 11 bases outside the gene matches. The CDR3 is CASTSGSGAHNEQFF. The CDR3 nucleotides are TGTGCCAGCACCTCGGGCAGCGGGGCCCACAATGAGCAGTTCTTC.

The V and J genes are TRBV12-5 and TRBJ2-1; D ambiguous. CDR1 and CDR2 from the germline V gene are LGHNT and FRNRAP. The CDR3 sequence is 13 residues long. The V and J ends lost 6 bases and 9 bases respectively, with 15 bases between them. The CDR3 nucleotides are TGTGCTAGTGGCCCCTTTGGGCTGGGTGAGCAGTTCTTC. This codes for CASGPFGLGEQFF.

The V and J genes are TRBV7-3 and TRBJ2-1, with TRBD2 matching over 16 bases. Looked up from germline, CDR1 is SGHTA and CDR2 is FQGTGA. V dropped 5 bases and J dropped 6; count of bases not matched to a gene: 13. The length of the CDR3 is 19 residues. In nucleotides, the CDR3 is TGTGCCAGCAGCCCGTTCCCGGGACTAGCGGGGGGGCGGGGCAATGAGCAGTTCTTC. Its protein product is CASSPFPGLAGGRGNEQFF. The whole variable domain, filled in from reference TRBV7-3 and TRBJ2-1, reads GAGVSQTPSNKVTEKGKYVELRCDPISGHTALYWYRQSLGQGPEFLIYFQGTGAADDSGLPNDRFFAVRPEGSVSTLKIQRTERGDSAVYLCASSPFPGLAGGRGNEQFFGPGTRLTVL.

This clone was counted once. The genes are TRBV21-1 and TRBJ2-5; the table's TRBD2 call for D was not verified on the DNA. TRBV21-1 is noted as a pseudogene. CDR3 length: 16 residues. The CDR3 bases are TGTGCCAGCAGCAATGGAGGGAGCCAGTCAAAGCAGACCCAGTACTTC. It codes for CASSNGGSQSKQTQYF.

The chain joins TRBV11-2 to TRBJ1-2, with TRBD1 matching 8 bases. V lost 0 bases, J lost 8 bases, and 5 bases stayed unmatched. The germline gives CDR1 SGHAT, CDR2 FQNNGV. The CDR3 runs 14 residues. The CDR3 loop is CASSLDSRGPGYTF. As DNA, the CDR3 is TGTGCCAGCAGCTTAGATTCCAGGGGGCCCGGCTACACCTTC.

The chain joins TRBV6-5 to TRBJ2-1, with 9 bases identical to TRBD1. Germline V gene sequence: CDR1 MNHEY, CDR2 SVGAGI. The CDR3 is 15 amino acids. The trim removed 6 bases at V and 7 bases at J, leaving 10 bases unmatched. In DNA form, the CDR3 reads TGTGCCAGCAGCTCTCCGGGACAGGGTTTTAATGAGCAGTTCTTC. Translating gives CASSSPGQGFNEQFF.

The chain links TRBV7-9 to TRBJ2-7; 10 bases line up with TRBD1. Germline lookup yields CDR1 SEHNR and CDR2 FQNEAQ (reference sequence). This CDR3 spans 15 amino acids. Losses at the gene ends were 6 bases for V and 9 bases for J; bases not matched to a gene: 14. As DNA, the CDR3 is TGTGCCAGCAGGGGACGACAGGGGGCGTCGCGTGGGCAGTACTTC. It codes for CASRGRQGASRGQYF.

The chain recombines TRBV19 with TRBJ1-1, with D possibly TRBD1 on 5 matching bases. Germline V gene lookup returns CDR1 LNHDA and CDR2 SQIVND (reference sequence). V was shortened by 3 bases and J by 0 bases, with 14 bases between the two germline ends. The CDR3 loop spans 16 amino acids. CDR3 amino acids: CASSMAGPLLNTEAFF. The CDR3 DNA reads as TGTGCCAGTAGTATGGCAGGGCCCCTTTTGAACACTGAAGCTTTCTTT. Looking up the rest from reference TRBV19 and TRBJ1-1 gives the full variable domain: DGGITQSPKYLFRKEGQNVTLSCEQNLNHDAMYWYRQDPGQGLRLIYYSQIVNDFQKGDIAEGYSVSREKKESFPLTVTSAQKNPTAFYLCASSMAGPLLNTEAFFGQGTRLTVV.

The table lists this clone with a count of one. The chain carries TRBV30 and TRBJ1-1; 8 nucleotides line up with TRBD1. The V segment lost 6 bases and the J segment 3 bases; nucleotides outside the gene matches: 9. Germline V gene lookup returns CDR1 GTSNPN and CDR2 SVGIG (reference sequence). The CDR3 is 14 amino acids. DNA for the CDR3: TGTGCCTGCGGCAGGGGGCTCGTGGACACTGAAGCTTTCTTT. It translates to CACGRGLVDTEAFF.

The V gene is TRBV4-3, the J gene TRBJ2-7; D is unclear. Per the germline V gene, CDR1 is LGHNA and CDR2 is YSLEER. The CDR3 covers 13 residues. Between the trimmed V and J ends, which lost 0 bases and 5 bases, there was a span of 8 bases. CDR3 sequence: CASSQEGWDEQYF. The CDR3 DNA follows: TGCGCCAGCAGCCAAGAGGGCTGGGACGAGCAGTACTTC.

J is TRBJ1-4 and V is TRBV9; D remains ambiguous. Trimming removed 4 bases from V and 13 bases from J, with 23 bases in between. The CDR3 is 15 amino acids. Germline V lookup: CDR1 SGDLS, CDR2 YYNGEE. CDR3 loop: CASSPQPGGLNRLFF. Written as DNA, the CDR3 is TGTGCCAGCAGCCCCCAGCCGGGTGGCCTAAATAGACTGTTTTTT. Full variable domain (outside the CDR3, taken from reference TRBV9 and TRBJ1-4): DSGVTQTPKHLITATGQRVTLRCSPRSGDLSVYWYQQSLDQGLQFLIQYYNGEERAKGNILERFSAQQFPDLHSELNLSSLELGDSALYFCASSPQPGGLNRLFFGSGTQLSVL.

The V and J genes are TRBV7-2 and TRBJ2-2, with a weak D call TRBD2 (7 bases). This CDR3 has 17 residues. Trimming removed 1 base at V and 4 bases at J, with 16 bases between. From germline, CDR1 is SGHTA and CDR2 FQGNSA. CDR3 protein: CASSLGLWGGRTGELFF. The CDR3, as DNA: TGTGCCAGCAGCTTAGGTCTCTGGGGGGGCCGCACCGGGGAGCTGTTTTTT.

The chain carries TRBV3-1 (or the pseudogene TRBV3-2) and TRBJ2-5; D uncertain. CDR1 and CDR2 from the germline V gene are LGHDT and YNNKEL (reference sequence). There are 14 residues in the CDR3. V was shortened by 1 base and J by 7 bases, with 13 bases between the two germline ends. The CDR3 nucleotides read TGTGCCAGCAGCCAAGGTCGGGTCTCGGGGACCCAGTACTTC. It translates to CASSQGRVSGTQYF.

The chain couples TRBV11-2 to TRBJ1-2; 10 bases fit TRBD1. The trim removed 5 bases at V and 8 bases at J, leaving 14 bases unmatched. This CDR3 contains 16 residues. CDR1 and CDR2 from the germline V gene are SGHAT and FQNNGV. The CDR3 bases are TGTGCCAGCAGCCCATACAAGACAGGGGGCTTTTTGGGCTACACCTTC. It codes for CASSPYKTGGFLGYTF. The complete variable domain, with remaining parts taken from reference TRBV11-2 and TRBJ1-2, reads EAGVAQSPRYKIIEKRQSVAFWCNPISGHATLYWYQQILGQGPKLLIQFQNNGVVDDSQLPKDRFSAERLKGVDSTLKIQPAKLEDSAVYLCASSPYKTGGFLGYTFGSGTRLTVV.

J is TRBJ2-7 and V is TRBV5-1; TRBD1 matches 8 bases. This CDR3 is built from 14 residues. Losses at the gene ends were 0 bases for V and 5 bases for J; bases not matched to a gene: 4. Germline V CDR1 and CDR2: SGHRS, YFSETQ. CDR3 amino acids: CASSLDRGDHEQYF. CDR3 DNA sequence: TGCGCCAGCAGCTTGGACAGGGGGGACCACGAGCAGTACTTC.

This chain uses TRBV11-2 with TRBJ2-6, with 8 bases identical to TRBD2. Germline lookup yields CDR1 SGHAT and CDR2 FQNNGV. Losses at the gene ends were 8 bases for V and 4 bases for J; bases not matched to a gene: 10. The CDR3 totals 16 residues. The CDR3 sequence: CASVREGTSGANVLTF. In DNA form, the CDR3 reads TGTGCCAGCGTCCGGGAGGGGACGTCAGGGGCCAACGTCCTGACTTTC.

The chain is built from TRBV28 and TRBJ2-6; 7 nucleotides agree with TRBD2. With V trimmed by 7 bases and J by 0 bases, 12 bases remained unmatched. This CDR3 comprises 18 residues. CDR1 and CDR2 (germline): MDHEN, SYDVKM. CDR3 sequence reads: CASTQGWGGDSGANVLTF. In DNA, the CDR3 is TGTGCCAGCACCCAGGGATGGGGGGGTGACTCTGGGGCCAACGTCCTGACTTTC.

This clone was detected only a few times. The rearrangement uses TRBV27 and TRBJ2-1; TRBD2 is a possible D gene (6 bases). The CDR3 is 16 amino acids. The V end lost 10 bases, the J end lost 0 bases, and 19 bases lay between the germline ends. Germline V gene lookup returns CDR1 MNHEY and CDR2 SMNVEV (reference sequence). This CDR3 is CATTRGGVSSYNEQFF. The CDR3 DNA reads TGTGCCACCACGAGGGGCGGGGTGAGCTCCTACAATGAGCAGTTCTTC.